This TCR beta chain appears in the sequencing data of a study of control samples from healthy donors and cancer patients. Germline CDR1 MGHDK, CDR2 SYGVNS. CDR3 size: 14 residues. Trimming took 3 bases from V and 0 from J, leaving 6 bases between them. This clone was seen once. Some clones are missing from TCRdb's copy, which holds only in-frame ones; the method was immunoSEQ multiplex PCR. The table has 250,000 to 300,000 clones, about four fifths seen once. The sequencing sample was made of PBMCs. The receptor's source is a woman in her fifties or sixties with lung cancer. The chain has TRBV25-1 and TRBJ1-3; unclear D gene. In DNA, the CDR3 is TGTGCCAGCAGTGACCCCTTCTCTGGAAACACCATATATTTT. Encoded protein: CASSDPFSGNTIYF.